One and the same sample provided the 20 T cell receptor beta chains below, sequenced in a study of shared clonotypes between healthy human individuals. Method: immunoSEQ multiplex PCR; TCRdb's copy keeps in-frame clones and lacks some. The data contain hundreds of thousands of clones, more than 95% of them singletons. Sequencing input: naive CD4+ T cells sorted from blood. The subset denotes: CD45RA+ positively selected. The source of these receptors is a woman between 25 and 40 years old in good health.

This chain links TRBV4-1 with TRBJ2-7; a possible D gene is TRBD1 (5 bases). The CDR3 runs 16 residues. Germline V gene data show CDR1 as MGHRA and CDR2 as YSYEKL. V gave up 0 bases and J gave up 2 bases, with 14 bases separating them. CDR3 amino acids: CASSQDSWGLAYEQYF. The DNA for the CDR3 is TGCGCCAGCAGCCAAGATTCCTGGGGCCTAGCCTACGAGCAGTACTTC.

The J gene is TRBJ1-2, the V gene TRBV6-1; 8 nucleotides agree with TRBD1. V dropped 6 bases and J dropped 7; count of bases not matched to a gene: 10. Per germline, CDR1 MNHNS and CDR2 SASEGT. The CDR3 extends over 14 amino acids. The DNA of the CDR3 is TGTGCCAGCAGAGAGACAGGGGCGATATTTGGCTACACCTTC. It translates to CASRETGAIFGYTF.

The chain uses TRBV2 and TRBJ2-5, with 10 bases aligning to TRBD1. After removal of 7 bases from V and 5 bases from J, the junction contained 7 bases not matched to a gene. Germline V gene data show CDR1 as SNHLY and CDR2 as FYNNEI. The CDR3 is made up of 14 amino acids. The CDR3 DNA sequence: TGTGCCAGCAACTCCGGGACAGGGGAGGAGACCCAGTACTTC. Translation: CASNSGTGEETQYF.

The chain combines TRBV18 with TRBJ1-2; unclear D gene. Germline CDR1 and CDR2: KGHSH and LQKENI. The CDR3 is 13 amino acids. The V and J ends lost 3 bases and 7 bases respectively, with 12 bases between them. The CDR3 sequence is CASSPYSVGGYTF. The CDR3 DNA reads as TGTGCCAGCTCACCCTATTCTGTTGGTGGCTACACCTTC. Variable domain in full (rest from reference TRBV18 and TRBJ1-2): NAGVMQNPRHLVRRRGQEARLRCSPMKGHSHVYWYRQLPEEGLKFMVYLQKENIIDESGMPKERFSAEFPKEGPSILRIQQVVRGDSAAYFCASSPYSVGGYTFGSGTRLTVV.

The chain joins TRBV10-2 to TRBJ2-7; tentative D call: TRBD1 (5 bases). This CDR3 has 13 amino acids. Germline lookup yields CDR1 WSHSY and CDR2 SAAADI. The germline V and J ends were trimmed by 0 bases and 6 bases, with 9 bases remaining between them. The CDR3 loop is CASSESWGAEQYF. Written as DNA, the CDR3 is TGCGCCAGCAGTGAGTCGTGGGGCGCCGAGCAGTACTTC.

This CDR3 is CASSFPSRVDYGYTF. In DNA form, the CDR3 reads TGTGCCAGCAGTTTTCCGTCCAGGGTGGACTATGGCTACACCTTC. The J gene is TRBJ1-2, the V gene TRBV28; TRBD1 is a possible D gene (5 bases). The germline V gene encodes CDR1 MDHEN and CDR2 SYDVKM. Trimming took off 3 bases at V and 3 bases at J, with 14 bases between the two ends. This CDR3 is built from 15 residues.

This chain joins TRBV28 and TRBJ1-3; D uncertain. The CDR3 is 16 amino acids. V was pared by 3 bases and J by 1 base, with 13 bases between. Germline CDR1 and CDR2: MDHEN and SYDVKM. The chain's CDR3 is CASSFRSRSSGNTIYF. The CDR3, as DNA: TGTGCCAGCAGTTTTCGTAGTCGATCTTCTGGAAACACCATATATTTT.

CDR3 residues: CASSIPRTLNSETQYF. CDR3 DNA: TGTGCCAGCAGCATCCCCCGGACCCTCAACTCGGAGACCCAGTACTTC. The genes are TRBV7-9 and TRBJ2-5; D is ambiguous. V was cut by 5 bases and J by 5 bases, with 21 bases left in between. The CDR3 has 16 residues. Germline-derived CDR1 and CDR2 are SEHNR and FQNEAQ (reference sequence).

The rearrangement uses TRBV11-2 and TRBJ2-3; the D is unclear. Germline V gene sequence: CDR1 SGHAT, CDR2 FQNNGV. The CDR3 totals 15 residues. V lost 5 bases to trimming and J lost 2 bases, with 14 bases between them. CDR3 in DNA: TGTGCCAGCAGCCCCCGTAGAAGGGCCACAGATACGCAGTATTTT. It yields the protein CASSPRRRATDTQYF.

The CDR3 DNA follows: TGTGCCAGCAGCTTAGTAGGTGAAGCTTTCTTT. Amino acids: CASSLVGEAFF. The V call is TRBV7-9, the J call TRBJ1-1; no clear D. This CDR3 contains 11 residues. In germline, CDR1 is SEHNR, CDR2 FQNEAQ (reference sequence). Trimming left V 1 base short and J 7 bases short, with 4 bases between.

This clone was seen a single time. CDR3 sequence: CASSSPRMPVLARRNYGYTF. DNA for the CDR3: TGTGCCAGCAGCTCCCCCCGGATGCCAGTGCTAGCGCGGCGCAACTATGGCTACACCTTC. The chain couples TRBV7-7 to TRBJ1-2; no definite D call. This CDR3 region has 20 residues. V lost 4 bases and J lost 2, with 29 bases in between. Germline CDR1 is SSHAT and CDR2 is FNYEAQ (reference sequence).

J is TRBJ2-7 and V is TRBV19; D gene unclear. V lost 2 bases to trimming and J lost 6 bases, with 17 bases between them. The CDR3 has 15 residues. CDR1 and CDR2 (germline): LNHDA, SQIVND (reference sequence). DNA for the CDR3: TGTGCCAGTAGTATATCTGGCGGAGTGAACCTCGAGCAGTACTTC. It encodes CASSISGGVNLEQYF. Complete variable domain (other parts from reference TRBV19 and TRBJ2-7): DGGITQSPKYLFRKEGQNVTLSCEQNLNHDAMYWYRQDPGQGLRLIYYSQIVNDFQKGDIAEGYSVSREKKESFPLTVTSAQKNPTAFYLCASSISGGVNLEQYFGPGTRLTVT.

This clone was seen a single time. The chain uses TRBV28 and TRBJ2-7; perhaps TRBD2 as D (6 bases). The CDR3 spans 14 residues. V was trimmed by 7 bases and J by 2 bases, leaving 15 bases between them. The V gene's germline CDR1 is MDHEN and CDR2 SYDVKM. The CDR3 here is CASNIGRSAYEQYF. DNA of the CDR3: TGTGCCAGCAACATCGGGAGATCCGCCTACGAGCAGTACTTC.

The chain is built from TRBV10-1 and TRBJ2-7, with TRBD2 identical over 7 bases. J lost 3 bases, V lost 3 bases, and 5 bases had no gene match. Germline V gene lookup returns CDR1 WNHNN and CDR2 SYGVQD (reference sequence). This CDR3 region has 14 residues. The CDR3 sequence is CASSESRENYEQYF. CDR3 sequence (DNA): TGCGCCAGCAGTGAATCGCGGGAGAACTACGAGCAGTACTTC.

The genes are TRBV19 and TRBJ2-7; 11 bases map to TRBD1. J lost 2 bases, V lost 6 bases, and 3 bases had no gene match. The length of the CDR3 is 14 residues. Germline lookup yields CDR1 LNHDA and CDR2 SQIVND (reference sequence). CDR3 loop: CASSWDRGTYEQYF. CDR3 in DNA: TGTGCCAGTAGCTGGGACAGGGGGACCTACGAGCAGTACTTC.

This chain joins TRBV27 and TRBJ2-1; TRBD2 aligns across 7 bases. With V trimmed by 10 bases and J by 3 bases, 9 bases remained unmatched. The germline CDR1 and CDR2 sequences are MNHEY and SMNVEV (reference sequence). The CDR3 contains 14 residues. This CDR3 reads CATRAGPSYNEQFF. Written as DNA, the CDR3 is TGTGCCACCCGAGCGGGACCGAGCTACAATGAGCAGTTCTTC.

CDR3 coding DNA: TGTGCCAGCAGTGGGGGGGTAGGAACATACTCTGGAAACACCATATATTTT. It is translated as CASSGGVGTYSGNTIYF. The rearrangement uses TRBV25-1 and TRBJ1-3; TRBD1 might be the D (5 bases). CDR3 length equals 17 residues. Germline V gene lookup returns CDR1 MGHDK and CDR2 SYGVNS. The ends were cut back, 4 bases at V and 0 bases at J, with 16 bases in the middle. The full variable domain, its missing parts supplied by reference TRBV25-1 and TRBJ1-3, is EADIYQTPRYLVIGTGKKITLECSQTMGHDKMYWYQQDPGMELHLIHYSYGVNSTEKGDLSSESTVSRIRTEHFPLTLESARPSHTSQYLCASSGGVGTYSGNTIYFGEGSWLTVV.

V gene TRBV18 combines with J gene TRBJ2-2; D perhaps matches TRBD2 (5 bases). Germline CDR1 reads KGHSH; CDR2 reads LQKENI. V lost 3 bases, J lost 4 bases, and 12 bases lay in between. The CDR3 extends over 15 amino acids. This CDR3 reads CASSPDRAGTGELFF. For the CDR3, the DNA is TGTGCCAGCTCACCGGATAGGGCGGGCACCGGGGAGCTGTTTTTT.

This clone was observed a single time. This rearrangement joins TRBV5-3 to TRBJ1-1; the D gene is possibly TRBD1 (5 bases). TRBV5-3 is designated an ORF whose function remains uncertain. V was pared by 6 bases and J by 4 bases, with 19 bases between. The CDR3 is 15 amino acids. The DNA of the CDR3 is TGTGCCAGAACCCTTCTTCGCCAGGGCGTCACTGAAGCTTTCTTT. Residues: CARTLLRQGVTEAFF.

This clone was seen only once. The V and J genes are TRBV7-8 and TRBJ2-5, with 8 bases lining up with TRBD2. The CDR3 covers 13 residues. V shed 1 base, J shed 5 bases, and the junction held 0 bases outside the gene matches. The germline V gene has CDR1 SGHVS and CDR2 FQNEAQ. CDR3 region: CASSLEREETQYF. The CDR3, as DNA: TGTGCCAGCAGCTTAGAGCGGGAGGAGACCCAGTACTTC.